Listed below are T cell receptor beta chains from one sample, sequenced in a study of cytomegalovirus exposure and HLA in healthy donors. Profiled with immunoSEQ multiplex PCR; TCRdb holds only in-frame clones, not every one. The sample carries some 150,000 clones, approximately 81% recorded once. What was sequenced was PBMCs. These receptors were collected from a woman in her 30s in good health and CMV-seropositive. Each CDR3 is given with its conserved first and last residue. A D gene is named only where the DNA matches it firmly. A clone size is listed for some rows: how often the clone was seen (once, few, many), or a class if it is expanded.

clone size: NA
J gene: TRBJ1-6
V gene: TRBV14
CDR3 length: 12
D gene: NA
CDR3 DNA: TGTGCCAGCAGCCACAGGAATTCACCCCTCCACTTT
CDR3 protein: CASSHRNSPLHF

clone size: NA
J gene: TRBJ2-2
V gene: TRBV15
CDR3 length: 17
D gene: NA
CDR3 DNA: TGTGCCACCAGCAGAGCGTTTACAGGGACGAACACCGGGGAGCTGTTTTTT
CDR3 protein: CATSRAFTGTNTGELFF

clone size: NA
J gene: TRBJ2-1
V gene: TRBV25-1
CDR3 length: 17
D gene: NA
CDR3 DNA: TGTGCCAGCAGTCCTTCAGGCGGGCGGAAAGACTACAATGAGCAGTTCTTC
CDR3 protein: CASSPSGGRKDYNEQFF

clone size: NA
J gene: TRBJ1-6
V gene: TRBV18
CDR3 length: 14
D gene: TRBD1
CDR3 DNA: TGTGCCAGCTCCCCCTTGGGGACAGATTCACCCCTCCACTTT
CDR3 protein: CASSPLGTDSPLHF

clone size: NA
J gene: TRBJ2-7
V gene: TRBV4-3
CDR3 length: 16
D gene: TRBD2
CDR3 DNA: TGCGCCAGCAGCCGGACTAGCGGGGGGAGCTCCTACGAGCAGTACTTC
CDR3 protein: CASSRTSGGSSYEQYF

clone size: NA
J gene: TRBJ2-5
V gene: TRBV7-2
CDR3 length: 13
D gene: TRBD1
CDR3 DNA: TGTGCCAGCAGCGGGACAGGACAAGAGACCCAGTACTTC
CDR3 protein: CASSGTGQETQYF

clone size: NA
J gene: TRBJ2-2
V gene: TRBV4-1
CDR3 length: 15
D gene: TRBD1
CDR3 DNA: TGCGCCAGCAGCCAATGGGGACAGATCACCGGGGAGCTGTTTTTT
CDR3 protein: CASSQWGQITGELFF

clone size: NA
J gene: TRBJ1-3
V gene: TRBV19
CDR3 length: 13
D gene: NA
CDR3 DNA: TGTGCCAGTAGGACAGCCTCTGGAAACACCATATATTTT
CDR3 protein: CASRTASGNTIYF

clone size: once
J gene: TRBJ1-5
V gene: TRBV7-9
CDR3 length: 15
D gene: TRBD1
CDR3 DNA: TGTGCCAGCAGGTCCGGGACAGGGGACAATCAGCCCCAGCATTTT
CDR3 protein: CASRSGTGDNQPQHF

clone size: NA
J gene: TRBJ1-2
V gene: TRBV28
CDR3 length: 12
D gene: NA
CDR3 DNA: TGTGCCAGCAGTTTGTTCCTCTATGGCTACACCTTC
CDR3 protein: CASSLFLYGYTF

clone size: NA
J gene: TRBJ2-3
V gene: TRBV28
CDR3 length: 17
D gene: TRBD2
CDR3 DNA: TGTGCCAGCAGTCGACCGGGACTAGCGGGGGGGCCCGATACGCAGTATTTT
CDR3 protein: CASSRPGLAGGPDTQYF

clone size: NA
J gene: TRBJ1-1
V gene: TRBV11-1
CDR3 length: 13
D gene: NA
CDR3 DNA: TGTGCCAGCAGCCGGACAGCCGCAACTGAAGCTTTCTTT
CDR3 protein: CASSRTAATEAFF

clone size: NA
J gene: TRBJ1-5
V gene: TRBV5-6
CDR3 length: 12
D gene: NA
CDR3 DNA: TGTGCCAGCAGCTTGTCAGGTCAGCCCCAGCATTTT
CDR3 protein: CASSLSGQPQHF

clone size: NA
J gene: TRBJ2-3
V gene: TRBV19
CDR3 length: 19
D gene: TRBD2
CDR3 DNA: TGTGCCAGTAGTATGTCGGGACTAGCGGGGGGCACGAGCACAGATACGCAGTATTTT
CDR3 protein: CASSMSGLAGGTSTDTQYF

clone size: NA
J gene: TRBJ2-1
V gene: TRBV30
CDR3 length: 16
D gene: TRBD2
CDR3 DNA: TGTGCCTGGAGTACTAGCGGGGGGGCGTTGTACAATGAGCAGTTCTTC
CDR3 protein: CAWSTSGGALYNEQFF

clone size: NA
J gene: TRBJ2-1
V gene: TRBV5-1
CDR3 length: 14
D gene: NA
CDR3 DNA: TGCGCCAGCACAACCCGGGGACTGATCAATGAGCAGTTCTTC
CDR3 protein: CASTTRGLINEQFF

clone size: few
J gene: TRBJ1-2
V gene: TRBV7-9
CDR3 length: 14
D gene: NA
CDR3 DNA: TGTGCCAGCAGCTTCGGACACCTGGGGCCCGGCTACACCTTC
CDR3 protein: CASSFGHLGPGYTF

clone size: NA
J gene: TRBJ1-3
V gene: TRBV2
CDR3 length: 17
D gene: NA
CDR3 DNA: TGTGCCAGCAGTGAGGTCCACAGGCGGAGCTCTGGAAACACCATATATTTT
CDR3 protein: CASSEVHRRSSGNTIYF

clone size: NA
J gene: TRBJ2-3
V gene: TRBV7-3
CDR3 length: 11
D gene: NA
CDR3 DNA: TGTGCCAGCAGCTCGTCAGATACGCAGTATTTT
CDR3 protein: CASSSSDTQYF

clone size: NA
J gene: TRBJ1-1
V gene: TRBV27
CDR3 length: 13
D gene: NA
CDR3 DNA: TGTGCCAGCAGTCTGTCCCGGAACACTGAAGCTTTCTTT
CDR3 protein: CASSLSRNTEAFF

clone size: few
J gene: TRBJ2-7
V gene: TRBV27
CDR3 length: 14
D gene: TRBD1
CDR3 DNA: TGTGCCAGCAGCCCCCATCCAGGGGGTCACGAGCAGTACTTC
CDR3 protein: CASSPHPGGHEQYF

clone size: NA
J gene: TRBJ2-7
V gene: TRBV4-3
CDR3 length: 15
D gene: TRBD1
CDR3 DNA: TGCGCCAGCAGCCAGCAGGACAGGGAAACCTACGAGCAGTACTTC
CDR3 protein: CASSQQDRETYEQYF

clone size: NA
J gene: TRBJ2-7
V gene: TRBV18
CDR3 length: 16
D gene: TRBD1
CDR3 DNA: TGTGCCAGCTCACCACCTACGGGACAGGGGGCCCACGAGCAGTACTTC
CDR3 protein: CASSPPTGQGAHEQYF

clone size: NA
J gene: TRBJ2-7
V gene: TRBV27
CDR3 length: 13
D gene: NA
CDR3 DNA: TGTGCCAGCAGTTACCAGGGTACTTACGAGCAGTACTTC
CDR3 protein: CASSYQGTYEQYF

clone size: NA
J gene: TRBJ1-2
V gene: TRBV7-2
CDR3 length: 13
D gene: NA
CDR3 DNA: TGTGCCAGCAGCCGGACACCCCTCTATGGCTACACCTTC
CDR3 protein: CASSRTPLYGYTF

clone size: once
J gene: TRBJ2-1
V gene: TRBV4-3
CDR3 length: 15
D gene: NA
CDR3 DNA: TGCGCCAGCAGCCAAGACTGGGGGGTCTACAATGAGCAGTTCTTC
CDR3 protein: CASSQDWGVYNEQFF

clone size: NA
J gene: TRBJ2-1
V gene: TRBV27
CDR3 length: 16
D gene: NA
CDR3 DNA: TGTGCCAGCAGGCCACTGGGGGGGGCCGGCTACAATGAGCAGTTCTTC
CDR3 protein: CASRPLGGAGYNEQFF

clone size: once
J gene: TRBJ2-7
V gene: TRBV6-4
CDR3 length: 15
D gene: TRBD1
CDR3 DNA: TGTGCCAGCAGTGCAGGGACAGGGGGATCTGAAGAGCAGTACTTC
CDR3 protein: CASSAGTGGSEEQYF

clone size: NA
J gene: TRBJ1-6
V gene: TRBV5-5
CDR3 length: 18
D gene: NA
CDR3 DNA: TGTGCCAGCACTGCGGTCGTCACCGCGAGCTCCTATAATTCACCCCTCCACTTT
CDR3 protein: CASTAVVTASSYNSPLHF

clone size: NA
J gene: TRBJ1-5
V gene: TRBV5-6
CDR3 length: 16
D gene: NA
CDR3 DNA: TGTGCCAGCAGCTTGGCCGGGGGGGCTAGCAATCAGCCCCAGCATTTT
CDR3 protein: CASSLAGGASNQPQHF

clone size: NA
J gene: TRBJ2-7
V gene: TRBV11-2
CDR3 length: 13
D gene: NA
CDR3 DNA: TGTGCCAGCAGCTTAGACAGGACCTACGAGCAGTACTTC
CDR3 protein: CASSLDRTYEQYF

clone size: NA
J gene: TRBJ1-2
V gene: TRBV2
CDR3 length: 13
D gene: NA
CDR3 DNA: TGTGCCAGCAGTTTTGGACACCTCTATGGCTACACCTTC
CDR3 protein: CASSFGHLYGYTF

clone size: NA
J gene: TRBJ2-7
V gene: TRBV10-2
CDR3 length: 13
D gene: TRBD2
CDR3 DNA: TGCGCCAGCAAGACGGGGGGGATCTACGAGCAGTACTTC
CDR3 protein: CASKTGGIYEQYF

clone size: NA
J gene: TRBJ1-2
V gene: TRBV5-1
CDR3 length: 15
D gene: NA
CDR3 DNA: TGCGCCAGCAGCTTGGGACAGGCTACGGGCTATGGCTACACCTTC
CDR3 protein: CASSLGQATGYGYTF

clone size: NA
J gene: TRBJ1-3
V gene: TRBV7-2
CDR3 length: 13
D gene: NA
CDR3 DNA: TGTGCCAGCAGCTTCTACTTAGGAAACACCATATATTTT
CDR3 protein: CASSFYLGNTIYF

clone size: once
J gene: TRBJ1-5
V gene: TRBV18
CDR3 length: 16
D gene: NA
CDR3 DNA: TGTGCCAGCTCACCGAACTACGGCGGTTCGAATCAGCCCCAGCATTTT
CDR3 protein: CASSPNYGGSNQPQHF

clone size: once
J gene: TRBJ2-3
V gene: TRBV5-8
CDR3 length: 16
D gene: NA
CDR3 DNA: TGTGCCAGCGGTCCACAACAGGACGCTAGCACAGATACGCAGTATTTT
CDR3 protein: CASGPQQDASTDTQYF

clone size: NA
J gene: TRBJ1-1
V gene: TRBV13
CDR3 length: 13
D gene: NA
CDR3 DNA: TGTGCCAGCAGCTTAGGCCCCGGGGCTGAAGCTTTCTTT
CDR3 protein: CASSLGPGAEAFF

clone size: NA
J gene: TRBJ2-5
V gene: TRBV6-6
CDR3 length: 14
D gene: NA
CDR3 DNA: TGTGCCAGCAGTTACTCTCAGGGAATGGAGACCCAGTACTTC
CDR3 protein: CASSYSQGMETQYF

clone size: NA
J gene: TRBJ1-6
V gene: TRBV7-3
CDR3 length: 12
D gene: NA
CDR3 DNA: TGTGCCAGCAGCTTACTGAATTCACCCCTCCACTTT
CDR3 protein: CASSLLNSPLHF

clone size: once
J gene: TRBJ1-2
V gene: TRBV20-1
CDR3 length: 11
D gene: TRBD1
CDR3 DNA: TGCAGTGCGCTGACAGGGGAGGGCTACACCTTC
CDR3 protein: CSALTGEGYTF

clone size: NA
J gene: TRBJ2-1
V gene: TRBV4-1
CDR3 length: 18
D gene: TRBD2
CDR3 DNA: TGCGCCAGCAGCCAACTACCCGGGACTAGCGGGGGTGTGAATGAGCAGTTCTTC
CDR3 protein: CASSQLPGTSGGVNEQFF

clone size: NA
J gene: TRBJ1-2
V gene: TRBV9
CDR3 length: 14
D gene: NA
CDR3 DNA: TGTGCCAGCAGCGTAAAGTCTCGTGCAGAAGGCTACACCTTC
CDR3 protein: CASSVKSRAEGYTF

clone size: NA
J gene: TRBJ1-6
V gene: TRBV7-3
CDR3 length: 15
D gene: TRBD1
CDR3 DNA: TGTGCCAGCAGCTCAACCGGGACAGGGTTTTCACCCCTCCACTTT
CDR3 protein: CASSSTGTGFSPLHF

clone size: few
J gene: TRBJ1-1
V gene: TRBV6-5
CDR3 length: 13
D gene: TRBD1
CDR3 DNA: TGTGCCAGCAGCCCCGGGACAGGCACTGAAGCTTTCTTT
CDR3 protein: CASSPGTGTEAFF

clone size: NA
J gene: TRBJ2-3
V gene: TRBV5-1
CDR3 length: 16
D gene: TRBD2
CDR3 DNA: TGCGCCAGCAGCTTGGGGGCCCTAGCGGCGGGAGATACGCAGTATTTT
CDR3 protein: CASSLGALAAGDTQYF

clone size: NA
J gene: TRBJ1-6
V gene: TRBV2
CDR3 length: 15
D gene: TRBD1
CDR3 DNA: TGTGCCAGCACAGGGCAGGGGGGTTTCAATTCACCCCTCCACTTT
CDR3 protein: CASTGQGGFNSPLHF